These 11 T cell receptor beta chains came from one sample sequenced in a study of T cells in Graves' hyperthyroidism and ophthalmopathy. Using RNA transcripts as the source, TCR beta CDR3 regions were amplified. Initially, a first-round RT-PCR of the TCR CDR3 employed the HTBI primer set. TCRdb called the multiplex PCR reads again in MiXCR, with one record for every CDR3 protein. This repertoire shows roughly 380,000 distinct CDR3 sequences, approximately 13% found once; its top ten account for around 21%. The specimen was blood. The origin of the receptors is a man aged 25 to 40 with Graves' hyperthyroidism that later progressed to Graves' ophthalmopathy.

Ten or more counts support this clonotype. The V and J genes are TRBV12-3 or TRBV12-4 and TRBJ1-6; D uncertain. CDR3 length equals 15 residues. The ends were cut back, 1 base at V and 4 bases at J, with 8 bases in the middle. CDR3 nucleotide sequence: TGTGCCAGCAGTTTAGGTCCCCTTTATAATTCACCCCTCCACTTT. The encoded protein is CASSLGPLYNSPLHF.

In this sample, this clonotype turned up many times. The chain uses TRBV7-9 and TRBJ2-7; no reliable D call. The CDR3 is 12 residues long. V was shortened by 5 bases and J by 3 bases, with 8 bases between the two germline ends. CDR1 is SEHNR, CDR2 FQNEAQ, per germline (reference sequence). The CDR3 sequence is CASSKDHYEQYF. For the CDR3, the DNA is TGTGCCAGCAGCAAGGACCACTACGAGCAGTACTTC.

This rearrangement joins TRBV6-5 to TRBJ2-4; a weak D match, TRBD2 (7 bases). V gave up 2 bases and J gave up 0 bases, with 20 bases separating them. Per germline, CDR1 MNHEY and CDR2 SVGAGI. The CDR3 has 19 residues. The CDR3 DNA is TGTGCCAGCAGTTACGGCGGGGGACGGGGGGCCTTAGCCAAAAACATTCAGTACTTC. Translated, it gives CASSYGGGRGALAKNIQYF.

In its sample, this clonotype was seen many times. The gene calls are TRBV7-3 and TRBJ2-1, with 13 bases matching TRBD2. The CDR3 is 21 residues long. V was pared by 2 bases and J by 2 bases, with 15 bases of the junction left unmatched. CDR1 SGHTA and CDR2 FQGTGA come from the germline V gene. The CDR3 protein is CASSLEPRLLAGGLPYNEQFF. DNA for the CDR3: TGTGCCAGCAGCTTAGAGCCTCGCTTACTAGCGGGGGGGCTACCCTACAATGAGCAGTTCTTC.

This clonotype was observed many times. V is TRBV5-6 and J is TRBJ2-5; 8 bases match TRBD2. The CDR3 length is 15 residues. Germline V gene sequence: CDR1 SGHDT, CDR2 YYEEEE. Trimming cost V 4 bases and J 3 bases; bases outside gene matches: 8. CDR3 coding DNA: TGTGCCAGCAGCCCCGGGCTAGCGGGTGAAGAGACCCAGTACTTC. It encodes CASSPGLAGEETQYF.

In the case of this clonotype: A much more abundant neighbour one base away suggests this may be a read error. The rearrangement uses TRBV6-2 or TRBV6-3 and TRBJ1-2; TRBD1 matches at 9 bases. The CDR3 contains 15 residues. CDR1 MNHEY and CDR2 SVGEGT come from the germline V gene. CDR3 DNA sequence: TGTGCCAGCAGACCGGGACAGGGAAACTTCTATGGCCACACCTTC. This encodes CASRPGQGNFYGHTF.

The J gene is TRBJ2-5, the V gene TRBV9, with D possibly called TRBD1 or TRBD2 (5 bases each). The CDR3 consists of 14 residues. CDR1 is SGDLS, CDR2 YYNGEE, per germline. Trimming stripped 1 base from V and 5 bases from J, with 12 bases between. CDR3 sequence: CASSVLGVGETQYF. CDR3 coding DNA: TGTGCCAGCAGCGTACTGGGGGTTGGGGAGACCCAGTACTTC.

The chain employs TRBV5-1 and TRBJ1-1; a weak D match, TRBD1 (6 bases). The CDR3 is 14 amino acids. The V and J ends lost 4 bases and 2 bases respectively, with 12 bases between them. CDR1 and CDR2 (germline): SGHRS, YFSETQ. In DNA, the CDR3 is TGCGCCAGCAGCAGCTGGGGACAAAACACTGAAGCTTTCTTT. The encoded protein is CASSSWGQNTEAFF.

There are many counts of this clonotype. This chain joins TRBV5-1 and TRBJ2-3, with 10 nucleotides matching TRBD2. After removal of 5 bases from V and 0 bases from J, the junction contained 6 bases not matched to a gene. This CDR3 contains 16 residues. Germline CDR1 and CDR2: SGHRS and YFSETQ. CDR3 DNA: TGCGCCAGCAGTCTAGCGGGGGCCACTAGCACAGATACGCAGTATTTT. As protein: CASSLAGATSTDTQYF.

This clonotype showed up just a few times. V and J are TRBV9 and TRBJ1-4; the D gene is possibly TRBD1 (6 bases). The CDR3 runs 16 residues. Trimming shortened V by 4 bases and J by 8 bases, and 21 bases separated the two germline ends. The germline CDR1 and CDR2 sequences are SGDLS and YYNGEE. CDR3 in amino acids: CASSPPGAGEREKLFF. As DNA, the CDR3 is TGTGCCAGCAGCCCCCCCGGGGCAGGGGAAAGAGAAAAACTGTTTTTT.

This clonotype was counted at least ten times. This chain's CDR3 is CASSLVLSDTQYF. The DNA of the CDR3 is TGTGCCAGCAGCTTAGTGCTCTCAGATACGCAGTATTTT. J is TRBJ2-3 and V is TRBV11-2; D gene ambiguous. V gave up 1 base and J gave up 4 bases, with 6 bases separating them. Germline loops: CDR1 SGHAT, CDR2 FQNNGV. This CDR3 is built from 13 residues.